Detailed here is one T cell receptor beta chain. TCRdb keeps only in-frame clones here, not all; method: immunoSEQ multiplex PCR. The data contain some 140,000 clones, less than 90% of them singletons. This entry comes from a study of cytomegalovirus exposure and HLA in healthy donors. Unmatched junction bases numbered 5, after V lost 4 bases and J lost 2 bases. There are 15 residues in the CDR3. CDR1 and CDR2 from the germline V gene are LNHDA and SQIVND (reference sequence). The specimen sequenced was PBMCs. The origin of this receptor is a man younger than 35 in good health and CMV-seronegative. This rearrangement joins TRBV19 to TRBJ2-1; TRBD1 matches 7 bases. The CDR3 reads CASSTDRDPYNEQFF. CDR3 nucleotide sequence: TGTGCCAGTAGTACCGACAGGGACCCCTACAATGAGCAGTTCTTC.